The clone carrying this TCR beta chain was seen a few times. Its antigen remains unidentified. These data are taken from a study of long-term antiretroviral therapy in people with HIV. Study-wide findings and caveats: CDR3 length ranges were narrower in HIV repertoires than in controls. ART adherence, viral resistance and therapy changes went unrecorded.

Every one of the participants with HIV received treatment in the United States. Prior to DNA extraction, the samples held roughly 0.85-11 million cryopreserved PBMC. Trimming stripped 4 bases from V and 1 base from J, with 11 bases between. The germline gives CDR1 MNHEY, CDR2 SVGAGI. CDR3 length equals 15 residues. Researchers report immunoSEQ v3.0 was run at survey level. Clones were sequenced by immunoSEQ multiplex PCR, and TCRdb holds only the in-frame ones, with some missing. The sample has roughly 12,000 clones, 82% seen once. The clonotype comes from a man in his fifties with HIV. The chain combines TRBV6-5 with TRBJ2-1, with D possibly matching TRBD2 (6 bases). This material consisted of unsorted PBMCs, taken around 8 years after starting antiretroviral therapy. CDR3 loop: CASSSDGGSYNEQFF. Written as DNA, the CDR3 is TGTGCCAGCAGTTCAGACGGGGGTTCCTACAATGAGCAGTTCTTC.